This T cell receptor beta chain is from a study of blood T cell repertoires in COVID-19. Profiling relied on immunoSEQ multiplex PCR, and the TCRdb table lists in-frame clones only, not all of them. This repertoire shows more than 80,000 clones, around 90% found once; its top ten account for about 6.7%. Trimming removed 1 base at V and 3 bases at J, with 9 bases between. The CDR3 sequence is 14 residues long. Germline V gene lookup returns CDR1 SGHAT and CDR2 FQNNGV. This receptor was identified in a man between 18 and 35 years old with COVID-19, enrolled during active disease. The source material was peripheral blood. This rearrangement joins TRBV11-2 to TRBJ1-2; D is perhaps TRBD1 (5 bases). CDR3 protein: CASSLGRGDYGYTF. As DNA, the CDR3 is TGTGCCAGCAGCTTAGGGCGGGGGGACTATGGCTACACCTTC.